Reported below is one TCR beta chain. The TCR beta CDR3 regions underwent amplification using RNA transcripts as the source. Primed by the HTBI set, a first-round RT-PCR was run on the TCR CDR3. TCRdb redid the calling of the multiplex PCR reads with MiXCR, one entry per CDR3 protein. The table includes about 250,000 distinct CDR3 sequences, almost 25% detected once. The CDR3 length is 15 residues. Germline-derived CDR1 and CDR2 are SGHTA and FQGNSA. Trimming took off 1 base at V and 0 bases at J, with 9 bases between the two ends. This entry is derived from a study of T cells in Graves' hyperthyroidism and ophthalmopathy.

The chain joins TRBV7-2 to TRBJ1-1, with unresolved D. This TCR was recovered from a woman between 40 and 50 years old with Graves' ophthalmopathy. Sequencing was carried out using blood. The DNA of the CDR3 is TGTGCCAGCAGCTTAGAGCCCGGGCTGAACACTGAAGCTTTCTTT. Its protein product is CASSLEPGLNTEAFF.